The 32 T cell receptor gamma chains reported below all come from one sample, sequenced in a study of Vδ1+ human thymocytes. Study-wide findings and caveats: Highly polyclonal TRG and TRD repertoires with Gaussian CDR3 length distributions appeared in thymus.

RNA was extracted from the cells and then reverse transcribed. The CDR3 regions were amplified by multiplex PCR from V-gene primers to a constant-region primer. TCRdb used CATT to re-call clones from the multiplex PCR reads. The sample records approximately 25,000 gamma-chain clones, roughly 20% being singletons. These receptors are not linked to any known antigen. The source material was Vdelta1+ gamma-delta thymocytes from the thymus. Subset described: FACS-sorted CD3+ TCRalphabeta- TCRVdelta1+ TCRVdelta2- thymocytes. The origin of the receptors is a boy under two years old who had congenital heart surgery.

This clone was recorded only once. The chain is built from TRGV5 and TRGJ1 or TRGJ2. Germline V gene lookup returns CDR1 VINAFY and CDR2 YDVSNSKD. Germline trimming cut 6 bases from V and 7 bases from J; bases unmatched to any gene: 3. There are 10 residues in the CDR3. CDR3 nucleotide sequence: TGTGCCACCTGGCAATATAAGAAACTCTTT. The encoded protein is CATWQYKKLF.

This chain uses TRGV2 with TRGJ1 or TRGJ2. The V and J ends lost 2 bases and 3 bases, in that order; junction bases with no gene match: 7. Per the germline V gene, CDR1 is EGSNGY and CDR2 is YDSYNSKV. CDR3 length equals 14 residues. DNA for the CDR3: TGTGCCACCTGGGACGCCAAACCTTATTATAAGAAACTCTTT. Translation: CATWDAKPYYKKLF.

The rearrangement links TRGV5 to TRGJ1 or TRGJ2. The junction had 9 bases not matched to a gene; V was cut back by 0 bases and J by 1 base. Germline assignment: CDR1 VINAFY and CDR2 YDVSNSKD. The CDR3 sequence is 16 residues long. The CDR3 nucleotides read TGTGCCACCTGGGACAGGCAGACCCCTAATTATTATAAGAAACTCTTT. Its translation: CATWDRQTPNYYKKLF.

This chain uses TRGV2 with TRGJ1 or TRGJ2. J was trimmed by 0 bases and V by 2 bases; bases with no gene match: 7. The CDR3 spans 15 residues. Germline V gene data show CDR1 as EGSNGY and CDR2 as YDSYNSKV. The CDR3 region has the DNA TGTGCCACCTGGGACGTCGGGCAGAATTATTATAAGAAACTCTTT. Translating gives CATWDVGQNYYKKLF.

There are a few counts of this clone. The chain joins TRGV9 to TRGJ1 or TRGJ2. V lost 4 bases and J lost 5; bases outside the gene matches: 5. Germline CDR1 reads GITISATS; CDR2 reads ISYDGTV (reference sequence). CDR3 size: 12 residues. The CDR3 coding sequence is TGTGCCTTGTGGGAAAGGCATTATAAGAAACTCTTT. This sequence encodes CALWERHYKKLF.

On this clone: The junction and the germline gene differ at one end; a read error may be behind it. This chain connects TRGV5 to TRGJ1 or TRGJ2. CDR3 length: 14 amino acids. Germline-derived CDR1 and CDR2 are VINAFY and YDVSNSKD. CDR3 bases: TGTGCCACCTGGGACTGGGCCGGGGATTATAAGAAACTCTTC. Amino acid sequence: CATWDWAGDYKKLF.

This clone appeared a few times. This same CDR3 is encoded by further DNA sequences in the sample. The chain couples TRGV9 to TRGJ1 or TRGJ2. Losses at the gene ends were 0 bases for V and 5 bases for J; bases not matched to a gene: 4. CDR3 length: 13 amino acids. The germline V gene has CDR1 GITISATS and CDR2 ISYDGTV (reference sequence). The CDR3 nucleotides read TGTGCCTTGTGGGAGGTGAGAAATTATAAGAAACTCTTT. Protein product: CALWEVRNYKKLF.

This chain connects TRGV9 to TRGJ1 or TRGJ2. The germline V gene has CDR1 GITISATS and CDR2 ISYDGTV (reference sequence). The CDR3 is made up of 13 amino acids. Trimming cost V 0 bases and J 5 bases; bases outside gene matches: 4. The CDR3 coding sequence is TGTGCCTTGTGGGAGGTGATGCATTATAAGAAACTCTTT. It translates to CALWEVMHYKKLF.

The chain employs TRGV9 and TRGJ1 or TRGJ2. V dropped 0 bases and J dropped 2; count of bases not matched to a gene: 7. This CDR3 contains 15 residues. The germline gives CDR1 GITISATS, CDR2 ISYDGTV (reference sequence). The CDR3 here is CALWEVGGYYYKKLF. The CDR3 DNA reads TGTGCCTTGTGGGAGGTGGGTGGTTATTATTATAAGAAACTCTTT.

This clone showed up just a few times. The V gene is TRGV4, the J gene TRGJ1 or TRGJ2. The germline V gene has CDR1 EGSTGY and CDR2 YDSYTSSV. The CDR3 spans 15 residues. The V and J ends lost 0 bases and 0 bases, in that order; junction bases with no gene match: 5. The CDR3 bases are TGTGCCACCTGGGATGGGAAAGGGAATTATTATAAGAAACTCTTT. Amino acids: CATWDGKGNYYKKLF.

The table lists this clone with a few counts. The chain employs TRGV2 and TRGJ1 or TRGJ2. In germline, CDR1 is EGSNGY, CDR2 YDSYNSKV. V lost 5 bases and J lost 0; bases outside the gene matches: 7. This CDR3 comprises 14 residues. CDR3 protein: CATWALSNYYKKLF. CDR3 in DNA: TGTGCCACCTGGGCGCTTTCGAATTATTATAAGAAACTCTTT.

The rearrangement uses TRGV3 and TRGJ1 or TRGJ2. In germline, CDR1 is VTNTFY, CDR2 YDVSTARD (reference sequence). This CDR3 is built from 12 residues. V was clipped by 0 bases and J by 12 bases; unmatched bases: 8. CDR3 loop: CATWDRRGVKLF. The CDR3 bases are TGTGCCACCTGGGACAGGCGGGGGGTGAAACTCTTT.

This clone came up a few times. The sample holds other DNA sequences that translate to the same CDR3. The chain is built from TRGV3 and TRGJP2. The ends lost 3 bases at V and 3 bases at J; junction bases unmatched: 4. Germline loops: CDR1 VTNTFY, CDR2 YDVSTARD (reference sequence). The CDR3 is 14 residues long. DNA of the CDR3: TGTGCCACCTGGGACCCCCGTAGTGATTGGATCAAGACGTTT. This sequence encodes CATWDPRSDWIKTF.

Comment on this clone: This same CDR3 is encoded by further DNA sequences in the sample. The chain couples TRGV8 to TRGJP2. CDR1 is VENAVY and CDR2 is YDSYNSRV in the germline V gene. This CDR3 comprises 15 residues. V trimming: 0 bases; J trimming: 3 bases; junction bases outside the gene matches: 4. In DNA, the CDR3 is TGTGCCACCTGGGATAGGTCCGGTAGTGATTGGATCAAGACGTTT. Translating it yields CATWDRSGSDWIKTF.

This clone was seen only a few times. The chain has TRGV9 and TRGJ1 or TRGJ2. Germline-derived CDR1 and CDR2 are GITISATS and ISYDGTV (reference sequence). With V trimmed by 5 bases and J by 8 bases, 12 bases remained unmatched. CDR3 length: 13 residues. The CDR3 reads CALWVGWSDKKLF. The CDR3 DNA is TGTGCCTTGTGGGTCGGGTGGTCCGATAAGAAACTCTTT.

This clone has only a few counts. TCRdb has a much larger clone's protein, which differs at residue 3 from the translation of this DNA, likely because of a read error; what is shown is the protein translated from the DNA. The J gene is TRGJ1 or TRGJ2, the V gene TRGV2. CDR3 size: 11 residues. Germline V gene data show CDR1 as EGSNGY and CDR2 as YDSYNSKV. CDR3 bases: TGTGCCGCCTGGGACGGGCGTAAGAAACTCTTT. This sequence encodes CAAWDGRKKLF.

There are a few counts of this clone. J is TRGJP1 and V is TRGV9. The CDR3 runs 13 residues. CDR1 and CDR2 from the germline V gene are GITISATS and ISYDGTV (reference sequence). V shed 3 bases and J 10 bases; nucleotides not matched to a gene: 8. This CDR3 is CALWEPNHWFKIF. DNA of the CDR3: TGTGCCTTGTGGGAGCCAAATCATTGGTTCAAGATATTT.

The chain has TRGV5 and TRGJ1 or TRGJ2. V lost 0 bases and J lost 7; bases outside the gene matches: 9. Germline assignment: CDR1 VINAFY and CDR2 YDVSNSKD. CDR3 length: 14 amino acids. The CDR3 loop is CATWDRPAKYKKLF. The CDR3 DNA reads as TGTGCCACCTGGGACAGGCCGGCTAAATATAAGAAACTCTTT.

Note on this clone: A much more abundant neighbour one base away suggests this may be a read error. The chain links TRGV2 to TRGJ1 or TRGJ2. The V gene end was trimmed by 2 bases and the J gene end by 3 bases; junction bases not matched to a gene: 4. The germline gives CDR1 EGSNGY, CDR2 YDSYNSKV. This CDR3 contains 13 residues. The CDR3 loop is CATWDESYYKKLF. CDR3 nucleotides: TGTGCCACCTGGGACGAGAGTTATTATAAGAAACTCTTT.

In this sample, this clone turned up a few times. The rearrangement uses TRGV5 and TRGJ1 or TRGJ2. The CDR3 runs to 13 residues. Trimming at V came to 0 bases and at J to 11 bases, leaving 10 bases not matched to a gene. Germline V CDR1 and CDR2: VINAFY, YDVSNSKD. Written as DNA, the CDR3 is TGTGCCACCTGGGACAGGCCACTCCGCGAGAAACTCTTT. Its translation is CATWDRPLREKLF.

This clone was counted between two and nine times. The V and J genes are TRGV9 and TRGJ1 or TRGJ2. The V and J ends lost 4 bases and 10 bases, in that order; junction bases with no gene match: 4. CDR1 is GITISATS, CDR2 ISYDGTV, per germline (reference sequence). The CDR3 is 10 residues long. CDR3 sequence reads: CALWDVKKLF. The CDR3 DNA is TGTGCCTTGTGGGATGTAAAGAAACTCTTT.

This clone was counted a few times. A much larger clone lies a single base off, so this may be a read error. The chain uses TRGV4 and TRGJ1 or TRGJ2. Germline V CDR1 and CDR2: EGSTGY, YDSYTSSV. V trimming: 3 bases; J trimming: 3 bases; junction bases outside the gene matches: 5. This CDR3 is 13 amino acids long. The CDR3 sequence: CATWDRRYYKKLF. CDR3 nucleotides: TGTGCCACCTGGGATAGGCGTTATTATAAGAAACTCTTT.

The genes are TRGV2 and TRGJ1 or TRGJ2. The germline gives CDR1 EGSNGY, CDR2 YDSYNSKV. The CDR3 is made up of 12 amino acids. V trimming: 0 bases; J trimming: 12 bases; junction bases outside the gene matches: 8. As DNA, the CDR3 is TGTGCCACCTGGGACGGGCCAATAGGGAAACTCTTT. This encodes CATWDGPIGKLF.

In its sample, this clone was seen a few times. V gene TRGV4 combines with J gene TRGJ1 or TRGJ2. The J segment lost 5 bases and the V segment lost 11 bases, leaving 6 bases of the junction unmatched. In germline, CDR1 is EGSTGY, CDR2 YDSYTSSV. The CDR3 has 10 residues. CDR3 nucleotides: TGTGCCAGAGCCCATTATAAGAAACTCTTT. Its translation: CARAHYKKLF.

This clone has a handful of counts. V and J are TRGV2 and TRGJP1. Trimming at V came to 5 bases and at J to 5 bases, leaving 5 bases not matched to a gene. Germline V gives CDR1 EGSNGY, CDR2 YDSYNSKV. There are 13 residues in the CDR3. The CDR3 nucleotides read TGTGCCACCTGGGGCAAAACTGGTTGGTTCAAGATATTT. Translated, it gives CATWGKTGWFKIF.

The V gene is TRGV2, the J gene TRGJ1 or TRGJ2. This CDR3 has 15 amino acids. The V and J ends lost 0 bases and 0 bases, in that order; junction bases with no gene match: 5. The germline V gene encodes CDR1 EGSNGY and CDR2 YDSYNSKV. In DNA, the CDR3 is TGTGCCACCTGGGACGGGCGTCCGAATTATTATAAGAAACTCTTT. Protein sequence: CATWDGRPNYYKKLF.

On this clone itself: A read error may produce the germline difference seen at one junction end. V gene TRGV2 combines with J gene TRGJP2. Germline V gives CDR1 EGSNGY, CDR2 YDSYNSKV. The CDR3 extends over 12 amino acids. CDR3 nucleotides: TGTGCCACCCTTAGTAGTGTTTGGATCAAGACGTTT. Translating it yields CATLSSVWIKTF.

This clone ranks as medium-sized. This sequence joins TRGV3 and TRGJ1 or TRGJ2. The CDR3 contains 12 residues. V dropped 4 bases and J dropped 2; count of bases not matched to a gene: 2. In germline, CDR1 is VTNTFY, CDR2 YDVSTARD (reference sequence). CDR3 DNA: TGTGCCACCTGGGAGGATTATTATAAGAAACTCTTT. It translates to CATWEDYYKKLF.

The chain joins TRGV9 to TRGJ1 or TRGJ2. This CDR3 region has 15 residues. In germline, CDR1 is GITISATS, CDR2 ISYDGTV (reference sequence). V dropped 3 bases and J dropped 12; count of bases not matched to a gene: 20. CDR3 protein: CALWEPSRIWGGKLF. CDR3 DNA sequence: TGTGCCTTGTGGGAGCCCTCCCGAATTTGGGGTGGGAAACTCTTT.

This clone has a handful of counts. In the same sample, other DNA sequences code for this CDR3. This chain connects TRGV2 to TRGJ1 or TRGJ2. Per the germline V gene, CDR1 is EGSNGY and CDR2 is YDSYNSKV. The ends lost 0 bases at V and 0 bases at J; junction bases unmatched: 5. The CDR3 extends over 15 amino acids. CDR3 bases: TGTGCCACCTGGGACGGGCCCTCGAATTATTATAAGAAACTCTTT. Translation: CATWDGPSNYYKKLF.

This clone was detected a few times. The gene calls are TRGV9 and TRGJ1 or TRGJ2. The germline gives CDR1 GITISATS, CDR2 ISYDGTV (reference sequence). Losses at the gene ends were 4 bases for V and 7 bases for J; bases not matched to a gene: 13. The CDR3 has 14 amino acids. CDR3 residues: CALWDLAPCYKKLF. The DNA for the CDR3 is TGTGCCTTGTGGGATCTCGCGCCCTGCTATAAGAAACTCTTT.

Of note for this clone: A much larger clone lies one base from this, so it may be a read error. Other DNA sequences of this sample code for an identical CDR3. V is TRGV5 and J is TRGJ1 or TRGJ2. J was trimmed by 0 bases and V by 1 base; bases with no gene match: 3. Germline-derived CDR1 and CDR2 are VINAFY and YDVSNSKD. This CDR3 has 14 amino acids. The CDR3 DNA reads as TGTGCCACCTGGGACAGACGGAATTATTATAAGAAACTCTTT. Translated, it gives CATWDRRNYYKKLF.